This record covers a single TCR beta chain. Its antigen remains unidentified. No base qualities exist here, and no much larger clone lies one base off it. The sample originates from a study of cytomegalovirus exposure and HLA in healthy donors (dated by TCRdb to about 2017). As for the study more broadly: An earlier analysis of about 560 of the donors reported 250 to 350 Gb of sequence data and 117 million unique TCR beta sequences obtained from about 179 million T cells. The study used immunosequencing to profile the T cell repertoires of 600 to 850 subjects and linked those repertoires to cytomegalovirus serostatus. Among the approximately 430 genotyped donors, about 83% belonged to the genetic ancestry cluster associated with self-reported Caucasian donors. The study aimed to test whether cataloging public T cell receptors could reveal signatures of past pathogen exposure. In the later analysis, no new phenotypic data were used to find candidate immune exposures; instead, reliance was placed on TCR beta sequences and their occurrence across donors. The number of donors typed differed by locus, with about 629-630 for A, B, C, DRB1 and DQB1, around 500 for DQA1, under 610 for DPA1, and roughly 450 for DPB1. The study combined high-throughput TCR immunosequencing, statistical association of individual TCRs with disease status, and machine learning to predict cytomegalovirus infection status. In a later genetic analysis, genome-wide SNP genotypes for 398 of the 666 donors were used, and that subset was treated as a discovery cohort. Among roughly 370 genotyped donors of the cohort, an average of 235,054 unique TCR beta nucleotide sequences were sequenced per donor, around a sixth of them non-productive. In a later analysis, previously published TCR beta repertoires from 666 donors were re-analyzed and high-resolution HLA genotyping was added so that TCR occurrence patterns could be studied. Roughly 300 gigabases of sequencing data and around 80 million unique TCR sequences made up an early release that covered some 640 HLA-typed donors. An earlier analysis of fewer than 700 of the donors applied high-throughput TCR beta sequencing to assess whether each TCR beta V gene segment acted as functional or pseudogenic. Alongside the repertoire data, information on donor age, sex, ethnicity and CMV serostatus was compiled. Along with the roughly 670-subject first cohort, a separate validation cohort of some 130 different subjects was used. Class I and class II HLA loci were covered by the typing at four-digit resolution. About 5 DR-DQ haplotypes were handled as single units for association and clustering, since linkage in the cohort was strong. All discovery cohort repertoires had been generated on a single sequencing platform. The paper as a whole reports these results and caveats: Compared with the approximately 670-donor mean, donors in an Asian-associated ancestry cluster had fewer N-insertions in productive TCRs, according to a later genetic analysis. The only immune exposure information available for the cohort was CMV serostatus. Across donors, most TCR sequences were observed very rarely, whereas some public TCRs were present in many individuals. A few of the identified cytomegalovirus-associated TCR beta chains were confirmed in vitro to be specific for cytomegalovirus antigens. A later analysis found that HLA-associated TCR beta chains were more clonally expanded and had lower generation probabilities than equally common non-associated chains. Several of the top co-occurrence clusters appeared to be linked to parvovirus B19, influenza, CMV and Epstein-Barr virus, according to a later analysis. Broadly in line with IMGT annotations, most TCR beta V segments showed up in productive rearrangements about 87% or about 30% of the time in an earlier analysis of 450 to 750 of the donors. The classifier was reported to diagnose cytomegalovirus status with high specificity and sensitivity in both the original cohort and the validation cohort. Sequencing depth was assumed to be roughly uniform across donors in the presence/absence analyses, though that assumption may not hold. Over 15 rarely observed V segments, including chromosome 9 orphons, were excluded from the earlier analysis of some 590 of the donors because counts were too low. The authors suggested that the approach could potentially be extended to other disease states and immunological phenotypes. Strong co-occurrence of HLA alleles, especially DR and DQ, made assigning TCR associations to individual alleles difficult. Specific HLA alleles were associated with roughly 17,000 TCR beta sequences at a false discovery rate of 0.05 in a later analysis. A group of highly shared sequence variants was considered likely to be a technical artifact of the sequencing pipeline. A later analysis found that most CMV-associated TCR beta chains appeared HLA-restricted, with HLA associations seemingly driven largely by CMV exposure. Some IMGT-functional V segments, including TRBV6-2 and TRBV6-3, could not be told apart with the 87-base-pair reads, so those segments were excluded. Because HLA typing was unavailable for some donors at each locus, only the typed subset was used in association tests. Correlated functional status among segregating V segments might reflect linkage disequilibrium, but an unknown experimental factor could not be ruled out. In a later analysis, TCR association rates were found to vary across HLA loci, with the most associated TCRs seen for DRB1 alleles and the fewest for HLA-C alleles. Only TCR beta chains were sequenced in this cohort, and the absence of alpha or paired-chain data limited detectable features. A further reported finding was that TCR beta sequences accurately predicted the HLA-A and HLA-B alleles for most subjects in the first cohort. In a later genetic analysis, a missense DCLRE1C variant was associated with V-gene and J-gene trimming of TCR beta chains, and the association was replicated in an independent cohort. The study gave a list of some 150 TCR beta chains associated with cytomegalovirus.

The germline V gene gives CDR1 as LGHNT and CDR2 as FRNRAP. Reading from cysteine to phenylalanine, the CDR3 counts 14 amino acids. Here the CDR3 DNA is all that survives: 42 bases in frame from base 1. Trimming costs V 5 bases and J 4 bases, and their ends lie 9 bases apart. Libraries were built with the immunoSEQ multiplex PCR assay. A mixture of 60 forward primers for TCR Vbeta segments and 13 reverse primers for TCR Jbeta segments was used in the multiplex PCR. The CDR3 region of rearranged TCR beta genes was amplified from genomic DNA by a multiplex PCR assay. The Illumina HiSeq System was used to sequence the amplified TCR beta libraries as 87-base-pair reads. The original methods were these. Across the 500 to 850 repertoires, a later analysis counted tens of millions of unique TCR beta chains, approximately 10 million of which were shared by at least two donors. Raw reads were error-corrected and collapsed into unique sequences by a nearest-neighbor algorithm in which closely related sequences were merged to remove PCR and sequencing errors. Alignment of CDR3 sequences to IMGT reference sequences was used to assign V, D and J gene segments. For a sequence to be retained, at least a six-nucleotide match to both a V gene segment and a J gene segment was required. Rearrangements were called productive when the CDR3 lacked stop codons and stayed in frame with V and J; all others were non-productive. CDR3 was defined by IMGT convention, running from the second conserved V-encoded cysteine to the conserved J-encoded phenylalanine. The earlier analysis of 500 to 750 of the donors excluded any sequence lacking an unambiguous match to a single V gene segment. In an earlier analysis of more than 500 of the donors, a V segment was called functional when productive rearrangements were above 56.7%, and segregating when the standard deviation between donors exceeded 5%. A statistical classification framework was built to diagnose cytomegalovirus status from the catalog of TCR beta chain sequences. In a later analysis, TCR nucleotide sequences were compared against IMGT/GENE-DB human TR gene sequences so that V and J genes could be assigned. Using the TCRdist pipeline, a later analysis assigned CDR3 sequences along with most-parsimonious VDJ recombination scenarios. In a later analysis, each TCR beta chain was defined by its CDR3 amino acid sequence together with its V-gene family, and reads lacking a unique V-gene family were excluded. As a way to deal with suspected cross-contamination and a sequencing artifact, a later analysis dropped 450 to 600 nucleotide sequences that were highly shared and had low generation probability. A later analysis calculated a clonal expansion index for each public chain from normalized within-repertoire ranks of inferred template counts. A later analysis computed generation probabilities with a VDJ recombination model fitted to out-of-frame rearrangements, and checked the results against IGoR. A later analysis scored TCR-TCR, TCR-HLA and TCR-CMV co-occurrence with hypergeometric tests, applying a repertoire-size bias correction to TCR pairs. In a later analysis, false discovery rates were estimated by permuting HLA or CMV assignments 20 times. In a later analysis, co-occurring TCRs were grouped using DBSCAN, and TCRdist sequence similarity was added for clustering within HLA-allele-positive subsets. Co-occurrence clustering excluded repertoires with fewer than 30,000 or more than 120,000 public chains, plus five with anomalous nucleotide sharing. Imported from immuneACCESS, the table was reduced by TCRdb to in-frame sequences with V and J called. These copies leave out some clones; in studies compared against another copy, an unresolved V gene accounts for under half, and the cause of the remainder is not known. Clone size and the V and J calls come from that table; the DNA yielded D and trimming. This sample comprises roughly 160,000 clones, roughly 70% of them detected only once. Approximately 1.6% of the sample rests with the top ten.

The cohort consisted of 666 healthy bone marrow donors. At the time of sampling, every cohort member was nominally healthy, though immune exposures that went unrecorded were likely present. The donor was CMV seronegative and was included in the group of around 320 seronegative cohort members. Every donor gave a peripheral blood sample, and the peripheral blood mononuclear cells from that sample were used for TCR beta sequencing. Genomic DNA extraction from the blood cell samples was performed with the Qiagen DNeasy Blood Extraction Kit. This sequence uses TRBV12-5 and TRBJ2-6, with the D gene too uncertain to name. What was sequenced was PBMCs. The sequence was collected from a girl aged 5 to 17 in good health and CMV-seronegative. The CDR3 sequence is CASGPGSGANVLTF. The bases read TGTGCTAGTGGTCCCGGGTCGGGGGCCAACGTCCTGACTTTC.